These 10 T cell receptor beta chains were all obtained from the same sample, sequenced in a study of T cell responses to AZD1222 COVID-19 vaccine. The method was immunoSEQ multiplex PCR; TCRdb's version includes in-frame clones alone and lacks a portion of them. Of roughly 80,000 clones in the sample, just over 90% were seen once. The sequenced sample was peripheral blood, obtained on day 0 of AZD1222 vaccination. The receptors originated from an adult in good health.

The V and J genes are TRBV11-2 and TRBJ2-5, with D possibly TRBD1 on 6 matching bases. The CDR3 spans 16 residues. CDR1 and CDR2 from the germline V gene are SGHAT and FQNNGV. With 6 bases removed from V and 4 bases from J, the gap between germline ends came to 21 bases. The CDR3 sequence is CASSHGQSSYPETQYF. The CDR3 region has the DNA TGTGCCAGCAGTCACGGACAGAGCTCTTACCCAGAGACCCAGTACTTC.

This chain joins TRBV2 and TRBJ2-7; possibly TRBD1 for D (5 bases). From germline, CDR1 is SNHLY and CDR2 FYNNEI. Trimming removed 7 bases from V and 1 base from J, with 17 bases in between. The CDR3 extends over 15 amino acids. CDR3 residues: CASKTQGLVSYEQYF. DNA of the CDR3: TGTGCCAGCAAAACTCAGGGATTGGTGTCCTACGAGCAGTACTTC.

This chain uses TRBV4-1 with TRBJ1-1, with D hard to call. In germline, CDR1 is MGHRA, CDR2 YSYEKL. V was cut by 0 bases and J by 5 bases, with 7 bases left in between. The CDR3 is 13 residues long. CDR3 sequence reads: CASSQDRTTEAFF. The CDR3 DNA reads as TGCGCCAGCAGCCAAGATAGGACGACTGAAGCTTTCTTT.

The chain uses TRBV14 and TRBJ2-7, with TRBD1 as a possible D gene (7 bases). This CDR3 has 15 residues. Germline-derived CDR1 and CDR2 are SGHDN and FVKESK. Trimming shortened V by 4 bases and J by 4 bases, and 17 bases separated the two germline ends. The CDR3, as DNA: TGTGCCAGCAGCCCAGGGCAGGGGGGTTTTTACGAGCAGTACTTC. It codes for CASSPGQGGFYEQYF. The full variable domain, with the rest looked up from reference TRBV14 and TRBJ2-7, is EAGVTQFPSHSVIEKGQTVTLRCDPISGHDNLYWYRRVMGKEIKFLLHFVKESKQDESGMPNNRFLAERTGGTYSTLKVQPAELEDSGVYFCASSPGQGGFYEQYFGPGTRLTVT.

This clone appeared a few times. The chain joins TRBV6-1 to TRBJ2-1, with 9 positions matching TRBD2. The CDR3 extends over 14 amino acids. Per germline, CDR1 MNHNS and CDR2 SASEGT. Trimming at V came to 2 bases and at J to 7 bases, leaving 3 bases not matched to a gene. CDR3 amino acids: CASSESSGANEQFF. The CDR3 DNA is TGTGCCAGCAGTGAATCTAGCGGGGCGAATGAGCAGTTCTTC.

The chain employs TRBV28 and TRBJ2-7; the D is unclear. V dropped 7 bases and J dropped 3 bases, with 16 bases sitting between them. The CDR3 has 14 residues. Germline CDR1 MDHEN, CDR2 SYDVKM. CDR3 sequence: CASTPDLKGYEQYF. The CDR3 DNA follows: TGTGCCAGCACGCCCGACCTGAAGGGCTACGAGCAGTACTTC.

J is TRBJ1-5 and V is TRBV10-3; the D is unclear. Trimming cost V 0 bases and J 7 bases, with 10 bases left between them. Looked up from germline, CDR1 is ENHRY and CDR2 is SYGVKD. This CDR3 is 14 amino acids long. In DNA, the CDR3 is TGTGCCATCAGTGAGTCGATGGGTACCCAGCCCCAGCATTTT. This encodes CAISESMGTQPQHF.

This chain joins TRBV7-9 and TRBJ1-1; 10 bases map to TRBD1. From germline, CDR1 is SEHNR and CDR2 FQNEAQ (reference sequence). The V and J ends lost 5 bases and 3 bases, in that order; junction bases with no gene match: 6. This CDR3 comprises 15 residues. CDR3 in DNA: TGTGCCAGCAGCCGTGCCGGGACAGGGGACACTGAAGCTTTCTTT. The encoded protein is CASSRAGTGDTEAFF. The full variable domain, rest sourced from reference TRBV7-9 and TRBJ1-1, is DTGVSQNPRHKITKRGQNVTFRCDPISEHNRLYWYRQTLGQGPEFLTYFQNEAQLEKSRLLSDRFSAERPKGSFSTLEIQRTEQGDSAMYLCASSRAGTGDTEAFFGQGTRLTVV.

V usage is TRBV9 and J usage is TRBJ1-3; perhaps TRBD1 as D (6 bases). This CDR3 has 13 residues. Germline V CDR1 and CDR2: SGDLS, YYNGEE. V lost 0 bases and J 10 bases, leaving 11 bases between the germline ends. The CDR3 is CASSVGIGGTIYF. The CDR3 nucleotides read TGTGCCAGCAGCGTAGGAATAGGGGGAACCATATATTTT.

This chain links TRBV5-1 with TRBJ2-2, with D possibly called TRBD1 or TRBD2 (5 bases each). The V gene lost 6 bases and the J gene lost 6 bases, with 15 bases spanning the gap. The CDR3 has 14 amino acids. Germline CDR1 reads SGHRS; CDR2 reads YFSETQ. The CDR3 reads CASIRDQGPGELFF. The CDR3, as DNA: TGCGCCAGCATACGGGACCAAGGTCCCGGGGAGCTGTTTTTT.